The 20 T cell receptor beta chains below all came from one sample that was sequenced in a study of cytomegalovirus exposure and HLA in healthy donors. The PCR contained 60 Vbeta and 13 Jbeta primers. The table came from immunoSEQ multiplex PCR; TCRdb's copy has only in-frame clones and leaves some out. The table includes 150,000 or so clones, about four fifths detected once. The sequenced material came from PBMCs. The receptors stem from a boy aged 2 to 10 in good health and CMV-seronegative.

This clone was seen just once. The rearrangement joins TRBV7-9 to TRBJ2-3, with D possibly TRBD1 on 6 matching bases. Trimming removed 5 bases at V and 4 bases at J, with 10 bases between. Per germline, CDR1 SEHNR and CDR2 FQNEAQ (reference sequence). This CDR3 contains 13 residues. In nucleotides, the CDR3 is TGTGCCAGCAGCCCGAGGACAGCAGATACGCAGTATTTT. Encoded protein: CASSPRTADTQYF.

This clone was observed a few times. This CDR3 is CASSQERDRMNTEAFF. In DNA, the CDR3 is TGCGCCAGCAGCCAAGAGCGGGACAGAATGAACACTGAAGCTTTCTTT. This chain uses TRBV4-1 with TRBJ1-1, with TRBD1 matching 7 bases. In germline, CDR1 is MGHRA, CDR2 YSYEKL. The CDR3 length is 16 residues. Losses at the gene ends were 0 bases for V and 0 bases for J; bases not matched to a gene: 4.

This rearrangement joins TRBV2 to TRBJ2-5; no reliable D call. The closer fit of TRBJ2-7 to the DNA end suggests the J call may be wrong. Germline V gene sequence: CDR1 SNHLY, CDR2 FYNNEI. CDR3 size: 11 residues. CDR3 amino acids: CASTILYEQYF. The CDR3 DNA is TGTGCCAGCACCATATTATACGAGCAGTACTTC.

The chain has TRBV5-1 and TRBJ2-3; TRBD1 matches at 7 bases. The CDR3 contains 15 residues. Germline assignment: CDR1 SGHRS and CDR2 YFSETQ. V lost 5 bases to trimming and J lost 3 bases; unmatched junction nucleotides: 9. CDR3 bases: TGCGCCAGCAGTACTGACAGGGCGTGGACAGATACGCAGTATTTT. This translates into CASSTDRAWTDTQYF.

The chain has TRBV5-1 and TRBJ2-5; TRBD1 agrees at 7 bases. This CDR3 has 14 residues. Germline V CDR1 and CDR2: SGHRS, YFSETQ. V was clipped by 4 bases and J by 4 bases; unmatched bases: 7. The CDR3 sequence is CASSVKRGRETQYF. The CDR3, as DNA: TGCGCCAGCAGCGTCAAAAGGGGGCGAGAGACCCAGTACTTC.

This clone has only one observation. The germline gene is not matched at one end of the junction; a read error may be the cause. The chain uses TRBV6-6 and TRBJ2-3, with D possibly being TRBD1 (6 bases). The CDR3 runs 15 residues. The V gene's germline CDR1 is MNHNY and CDR2 SVGAGI (reference sequence). In nucleotides, the CDR3 is TGTGCCATCAGTGATTCAGGCAGGGGTGCGGATACGCAGTATTTT. Translated, it gives CAISDSGRGADTQYF.

The chain has TRBV19 and TRBJ2-3, with D perhaps matching TRBD2 (7 bases). Germline V gene data show CDR1 as LNHDA and CDR2 as SQIVND (reference sequence). The CDR3 totals 17 residues. With 5 bases removed from V and 3 bases from J, the gap between germline ends came to 21 bases. CDR3: CASSPNARRGGTDTQYF. In nucleotides, the CDR3 is TGTGCCAGTAGTCCCAACGCCAGGAGGGGGGGGACAGATACGCAGTATTTT.

This clone has just one count. V usage is TRBV7-6 and J usage is TRBJ2-7; TRBD2 is a possible D gene (6 bases). CDR3 length: 14 residues. Trimming removed 4 bases from V and 3 bases from J, with 13 bases in between. Germline V gene sequence: CDR1 SGHVS, CDR2 FNYEAQ. The CDR3, as DNA: TGTGCCAGCAGCTCCGGGACGGGACTCTACGAGCAGTACTTC. Encoded protein: CASSSGTGLYEQYF.

The chain couples TRBV7-9 to TRBJ2-1, with 10 bases lining up with TRBD2. The length of the CDR3 is 16 residues. Trimming took 5 bases from V and 0 from J; bases not matched to a gene: 4. Germline V lookup: CDR1 SEHNR, CDR2 FQNEAQ (reference sequence). The CDR3 loop is CASSPIAGGSYNEQFF. The CDR3 DNA sequence: TGTGCCAGCAGCCCGATAGCGGGAGGCTCCTACAATGAGCAGTTCTTC.

V gene TRBV7-8 combines with J gene TRBJ2-3; 14 nucleotides align to TRBD2. The ends lost 2 bases at V and 9 bases at J; junction bases unmatched: 4. The CDR3 loop spans 15 amino acids. Germline V lookup: CDR1 SGHVS, CDR2 FQNEAQ. The CDR3 here is CASSLPGTSGRTQYF. CDR3 nucleotides: TGTGCCAGCAGCTTACCTGGGACTAGCGGGAGAACGCAGTATTTT.

The chain combines TRBV19 with TRBJ2-3, with TRBD2 identical over 7 bases. V lost 2 bases, J lost 1 base, and 6 bases stayed unmatched. The CDR3 length is 16 residues. Germline CDR1 is LNHDA and CDR2 is SQIVND (reference sequence). This chain's CDR3 is CASSISGVLGTDTQYF. The CDR3 DNA follows: TGTGCCAGTAGTATAAGCGGGGTTCTGGGCACAGATACGCAGTATTTT. The whole variable domain, filled in from reference TRBV19 and TRBJ2-3, reads DGGITQSPKYLFRKEGQNVTLSCEQNLNHDAMYWYRQDPGQGLRLIYYSQIVNDFQKGDIAEGYSVSREKKESFPLTVTSAQKNPTAFYLCASSISGVLGTDTQYFGPGTRLTVL.

The chain couples TRBV7-9 to TRBJ1-1; D is undetermined. CDR1 and CDR2 from the germline V gene are SEHNR and FQNEAQ (reference sequence). Trimming cost V 5 bases and J 0 bases, with 16 bases left between them. The CDR3 length is 16 residues. In DNA, the CDR3 is TGTGCCAGCAGCCTCCGACTCGTGGTTTTGAACACTGAAGCTTTCTTT. This gives the protein CASSLRLVVLNTEAFF. Together with reference TRBV7-9 and TRBJ1-1, the CDR3 gives the full variable domain: DTGVSQNPRHKITKRGQNVTFRCDPISEHNRLYWYRQTLGQGPEFLTYFQNEAQLEKSRLLSDRFSAERPKGSFSTLEIQRTEQGDSAMYLCASSLRLVVLNTEAFFGQGTRLTVV.

This chain links TRBV27 with TRBJ2-1; 7 nucleotides line up with TRBD2. Germline V gives CDR1 MNHEY, CDR2 SMNVEV (reference sequence). J was trimmed by 0 bases and V by 3 bases; bases with no gene match: 5. This CDR3 spans 16 amino acids. The CDR3 DNA follows: TGTGCCAGCAGTTTTGTAGGCGGGAGCTCCTACAATGAGCAGTTCTTC. It encodes CASSFVGGSSYNEQFF.

The CDR3 coding sequence is TGTGCCAGCAGTGAGTCTAGCGGGCCCTCCTACGAGCAGTACTTC. Its protein product is CASSESSGPSYEQYF. The chain has TRBV6-4 and TRBJ2-7, with TRBD2 matching over 8 bases. Germline V CDR1 and CDR2: MRHNA, SNTAGT. The V segment lost 3 bases and the J segment 0 bases; nucleotides outside the gene matches: 4. This CDR3 has 15 residues.

This chain connects TRBV18 to TRBJ1-2; 8 bases are shared with TRBD1. V gave up 3 bases and J gave up 3 bases; unmatched junction bases: 6. Germline V gene data show CDR1 as KGHSH and CDR2 as LQKENI. This CDR3 has 15 residues. DNA for the CDR3: TGTGCCAGCTCACCGGACAGGGACCCCTACTATGGCTACACCTTC. Amino acid sequence: CASSPDRDPYYGYTF.

This clone showed up just a few times. This chain links TRBV6-1 with TRBJ1-1; D is undetermined. Trimming removed 1 base at V and 1 base at J, with 4 bases between. The CDR3 length is 13 residues. CDR1 and CDR2 from the germline V gene are MNHNS and SASEGT. CDR3 protein: CASSEERNTEAFF. CDR3 nucleotides: TGTGCCAGCAGTGAAGAGAGGAACACTGAAGCTTTCTTT.

This chain joins TRBV4-2 and TRBJ2-1; TRBD2 agrees at 10 bases. This CDR3 is 18 amino acids long. Germline trimming cut 0 bases from V and 7 bases from J; bases unmatched to any gene: 12. The germline gives CDR1 LGHNA, CDR2 YNFKEQ. The CDR3 DNA follows: TGTGCCAGCAGCCAAGACTACCCTAGCGGGAGTTTTAGGAATGAGCAGTTCTTC. It codes for CASSQDYPSGSFRNEQFF.

CDR3 sequence: CASSSGLAGGGEETQYF. DNA for the CDR3: TGCGCCAGCAGCTCGGGACTAGCGGGAGGTGGGGAAGAGACCCAGTACTTC. V gene TRBV5-1 combines with J gene TRBJ2-5; 15 nucleotides align to TRBD2. Germline-derived CDR1 and CDR2 are SGHRS and YFSETQ. Germline trimming cut 3 bases from V and 3 bases from J; bases unmatched to any gene: 6. This CDR3 spans 17 amino acids.

The rearrangement links TRBV6-1 to TRBJ2-6, with D unresolved. The V end was cut by 4 bases, the J end by 3 bases, with 10 bases between. Per the germline V gene, CDR1 is MNHNS and CDR2 is SASEGT. The CDR3 is made up of 15 amino acids. As DNA, the CDR3 is TGTGCCAGCAGTGTGATGGCAAGTGGGGCCAACGTCCTGACTTTC. It translates to CASSVMASGANVLTF.

This chain joins TRBV5-1 and TRBJ1-1; 7 positions agree with TRBD1. V lost 4 bases, J lost 4 bases, and 13 bases stayed unmatched. This CDR3 has 16 amino acids. Germline CDR1 and CDR2: SGHRS and YFSETQ. DNA of the CDR3: TGCGCCAGCAGCGGGGGGACAGCTTCCTCGGGCACTGAAGCTTTCTTT. Translation gives CASSGGTASSGTEAFF.